This entry features one T cell receptor beta chain sequence. The specificity of this receptor is unknown. One base away there is no much larger clone; base qualities are not given. The data are from a study of shared clonotypes between healthy human individuals (dated by TCRdb to about 2020). Concerning the study at large: The cohort included a few men and a couple of women between 18 and 49 years of age. The study deeply sequenced blood TCR repertoires of five healthy adults to estimate repertoire size and the extent of clonotype sharing between individuals. Libraries were prepared and TCR repertoires were sequenced by different laboratories using diverse techniques, in order to increase sequencing depth and limit assay-specific biases. Per donor, leukapheresis produced somewhere between about 0.85 and 9.5 billion PBMCs. For each donor, CD4 naive and CD4 memory were each run on three plates, CD8 naive on two plates, and CD8 memory on one plate.

CD8 naive samples consisted of CD45RO-negative cells that were positively selected for CCR7, yielding a CD45RA+CCR7+ population without TemRA cells. The donors were healthy, HIV-negative adults who had no recently reported acute infections or vaccinations. Only Caucasian adults living in Nashville, Tennessee, USA were represented among the donors. Blood was obtained by leukapheresis, after which PBMCs were separated by Ficoll-Histopaque density gradient centrifugation and cryopreserved in liquid nitrogen vapor phase. Analytical flow cytometry was used to check the purity and quantity of each magnetically sorted T cell population. Genomic DNA was isolated from each sorted fraction and quantified by UV absorbance on a Nanodrop 2000c. V is pruned by 3 bases and J by 2 bases, leaving 6 bases of the junction without a gene match. The germline V gene provides CDR1 SGDLS and CDR2 YYNGEE. The CDR3 has 15 amino acids, counting the end cysteine and phenylalanine. Only CDR3 DNA remains: 45 bases, in frame from the first base.

The paper's findings and limits, for the study overall: Compared with non-shared clonotypes, clonotypes shared by all four sorted-subset donors had higher generation probabilities. Larger estimated clonotype richness was generally found for naive subsets than for memory subsets. Pairwise subsampling indicated that sequencing depth was expected to affect the degree of clonotype sharing among donors. Even with the large sequencing depth, rarefaction of the sorted-subset datasets indicated that sequencing was incomplete. Sampling was restricted to blood, and TCR repertoires in tissue are likely to differ from TCR repertoires in blood. Approximately 5% of naive CD4, 3.5% of naive CD8, approximately 2.2% of memory CD4, and 0.4% of memory CD8 clonotypes were shared across a few donors. The small number of donors limited the genetic and exposure-history diversity represented.

TCR CDR3 regions were amplified from genomic DNA by multiplex PCR using the deep immunoSEQ assay. Genomic DNA extracted from each cell subset was distributed evenly over all wells of several immunoSEQ 96-well plates, and each plate served as one replicate. For sorted subsets, approximately 210 ng genomic DNA, equal to approximately 30,000 T cell genomes, was loaded into each replicate PCR. Purified libraries were quantified with a Qubit 3.0 fluorometer, sized on a Bioanalyzer 2100, and re-quantified with the KAPA Library Quantification kit. Every immunoSEQ 96-well plate was sequenced on a dedicated single-read 150-cycle Illumina NextSeq 550 flow cell. The original pipeline was this. The immunoSEQ output contained only junctional sequences without quality scores, so filtering could not match that applied to full-length reads. Sequences were annotated with PyIR, a Python wrapper for IgBLAST v1.9, and V/J genes and CDR3 were assigned using IMGT germline references. Reads were filtered out if the reads had weak V/J assignments (E-value above 1e-6), no CDR3, stop codons, out-of-frame junctions, or ambiguous translated residues. V3J clonotypes were defined by identical inferred V gene, J gene, and CDR3 amino acid sequence. Percentage overlap between repertoires was computed as shared unique clonotypes divided by the size of the smaller repertoire. Richness of each repertoire was evaluated using RTK rarefaction, the Chao1 estimator, and Recon v2.1 estimates of unobserved clonotypes. Generation probabilities for all TCRbeta clonotypes obtained by the gDNA method from a handful of donors were computed using OLGA. In its TCRdb copy, this immuneACCESS table keeps in-frame sequences only and misses some clones. Where compared with another copy, unresolved V genes explain less than half of these, and the others have no known cause. The D gene and trimming were derived from the DNA, and the V and J assignments and clone size from that table. The sample table contains nearly 2 million clones; only one count was recorded for about 95% of them. 1% to 1.5% of the sample comes from the top ten.

The rearranged segments are TRBV9 and TRBJ2-5, and 8 bases in between align with TRBD2. Sequenced: naive CD8+ T cells sorted from blood. The sample's cell subset or site label, in plain terms: CD45RA+CCR7+. The sequence was obtained from a young man in good health. CDR3 reads: CASSAGTRDQETQYF. The nucleotides are TGTGCCAGCAGCGCCGGGACTAGGGATCAAGAGACCCAGTACTTC.